This record looks at one T cell receptor beta chain sequence and its context. The antigen is undetermined. The CDR3 consists of 11 residues. The V end lost 6 bases, the J end lost 5 bases, and 5 bases lay between the germline ends. Germline loops: CDR1 SGHRS, CDR2 YFSETQ. The data stem from a study of T cells after yellow fever vaccination. TCRdb analysed the 5' RACE reads with MiXCR anew, one entry per CDR3 protein. Of 100,000 to 150,000 distinct CDR3 sequences in the sample, roughly 8.2% are singletons; the top ten hold approximately 37%. General study points: Weaker overall was a secondary response that nonetheless peaked faster, on day 5 versus 15.

Source: CD8+ T cells sorted from PBMCs, taken on the day of the yellow fever booster vaccination. The rearrangement joins TRBV5-1 to TRBJ2-2; the D is unclear. This receptor was taken from a man aged 18-30 years who received the YFV17D yellow fever vaccine. The CDR3 here is CASTLTGELFF. CDR3 DNA: TGCGCCAGCACCTTAACCGGGGAGCTGTTTTTT.